The next 23 T cell receptor beta chains were all read from a single sample in a study of early T cells in non-severe SARS-CoV-2 infection. One entry per CDR3 protein results from TCRdb running MiXCR on the 5' RACE reads. The sample holds 83,000 or so distinct CDR3 sequences, about 9.4% seen once. The sequenced sample was whole blood, obtained at baseline. These receptor sequences come from an adult who was a healthcare worker with PCR-confirmed SARS-CoV-2 infection or an uninfected control (not recorded which).

CDR3 bases: TGTGCCAGCAGCCGCCGGGCCGACAATCAGCCCCAGCATTTT. Encoded protein: CASSRRADNQPQHF. The chain combines TRBV6-2 or TRBV6-3 with TRBJ1-5; D is unclear. The germline V and J ends were trimmed by 6 bases and 3 bases, with 12 bases remaining between them. This CDR3 region has 14 residues. Germline CDR1 and CDR2: MNHEY and SVGEGT.

The genes are TRBV28 and TRBJ1-1, with 8 bases fitting TRBD1. The V and J ends lost 3 bases and 0 bases, in that order; junction bases with no gene match: 6. This CDR3 spans 16 amino acids. Germline V CDR1 and CDR2: MDHEN, SYDVKM. The CDR3 sequence is CASSFSRGLMNTEAFF. The CDR3 nucleotides read TGTGCCAGCAGTTTTTCCAGGGGGCTCATGAACACTGAAGCTTTCTTT.

This clonotype was counted many times. This sequence joins TRBV18 and TRBJ1-2; D is ambiguous. The CDR3 runs 15 residues. Germline loops: CDR1 KGHSH, CDR2 LQKENI. V was clipped by 6 bases and J by 0 bases, with 14 bases between them. Here the CDR3 reads CASSQSGSTNYGYTF. In nucleotides, the CDR3 is TGTGCCAGCTCCCAATCCGGGAGTACTAACTATGGCTACACCTTC.

The table lists this clonotype with many counts. The rearrangement joins TRBV14 to TRBJ1-1; D is undetermined. The V gene lost 0 bases and the J gene lost 8 bases, with 10 bases spanning the gap. The germline V gene encodes CDR1 SGHDN and CDR2 FVKESK. The length of the CDR3 is 13 residues. In DNA, the CDR3 is TGTGCCAGCAGCCAAGATCCGTGGGAGGAAGCTTTCTTT. Its protein is CASSQDPWEEAFF.

The rearrangement uses TRBV7-8 and TRBJ2-3; a possible D gene is TRBD2 (5 bases). CDR1 and CDR2 from the germline V gene are SGHVS and FQNEAQ. V shed 4 bases and J shed 3 bases, with 14 bases lying between them. The CDR3 is 15 amino acids. The CDR3 reads CASSSPGGATDTQYF. In DNA, the CDR3 is TGTGCCAGCAGCTCCCCCGGAGGAGCAACAGATACGCAGTATTTT.

This chain uses TRBV5-1 with TRBJ2-1; D is unclear. The length of the CDR3 is 15 residues. Germline CDR1 and CDR2: SGHRS and YFSETQ. Trimming took off 1 base at V and 6 bases at J, with 14 bases between the two ends. CDR3: CASSLTVSRANEQFF. For the CDR3, the DNA is TGCGCCAGCAGCTTGACCGTATCTAGAGCCAATGAGCAGTTCTTC. The full variable domain, rest sourced from reference TRBV5-1 and TRBJ2-1, is KAGVTQTPRYLIKTRGQQVTLSCSPISGHRSVSWYQQTPGQGLQFLFEYFSETQRNKGNFPGRFSGRQFSNSRSEMNVSTLELGDSALYLCASSLTVSRANEQFFGPGTRLTVL.

This clonotype appeared a few times. The genes are TRBV28 and TRBJ2-2, with a weak D call TRBD2 (6 bases). V lost 3 bases to trimming and J lost 1 base, with 18 bases between them. The CDR3 sequence is 18 residues long. Germline CDR1 reads MDHEN; CDR2 reads SYDVKM. The chain's CDR3 is CASSFPYRLGENTGELFF. The CDR3 DNA follows: TGTGCCAGCAGTTTCCCTTACCGACTAGGGGAGAACACCGGGGAGCTGTTTTTT.

This clonotype was seen at least ten times. The chain recombines TRBV12-3 or TRBV12-4 with TRBJ1-1; 10 bases are shared with TRBD1. With V trimmed by 6 bases and J by 3 bases, 1 base remained unmatched. The CDR3 extends over 13 amino acids. CDR3 sequence: CASRGQGDTEAFF. Written as DNA, the CDR3 is TGTGCCAGCAGAGGACAGGGGGACACTGAAGCTTTCTTT.

This clonotype appeared many times. The chain combines TRBV2 with TRBJ2-1; D gene uncertain. Germline-derived CDR1 and CDR2 are SNHLY and FYNNEI. The CDR3 contains 12 residues. V was shortened by 6 bases and J by 5 bases, with 8 bases between the two germline ends. DNA for the CDR3: TGTGCCAGCAGGTTAAGAAACAATGAGCAGTTCTTC. The encoded protein is CASRLRNNEQFF. Supplemented by reference TRBV2 and TRBJ2-1, the full variable domain reads EPEVTQTPSHQVTQMGQEVILRCVPISNHLYFYWYRQILGQKVEFLVSFYNNEISEKSEIFDDQFSVERPDGSNFTLKIRSTKLEDSAMYFCASRLRNNEQFFGPGTRLTVL.

The chain carries TRBV9 and TRBJ2-1; 9 bases are shared with TRBD2. The germline CDR1 and CDR2 sequences are SGDLS and YYNGEE. The V and J ends lost 1 base and 6 bases, in that order; junction bases with no gene match: 5. The CDR3 consists of 15 residues. CDR3 in DNA: TGTGCCAGCAGCGTACTCGGCGGGAGGGGCAATGAGCAGTTCTTC. Translating it yields CASSVLGGRGNEQFF.

This chain uses TRBV27 with TRBJ2-7, with D maybe TRBD1 (5 bases). CDR3 length equals 13 residues. V lost 3 bases, J lost 6 bases, and 12 bases lay in between. Germline CDR1 reads MNHEY; CDR2 reads SMNVEV (reference sequence). This chain's CDR3 is CASSFGAGAEQYF. Written as DNA, the CDR3 is TGTGCCAGCAGTTTTGGGGCAGGCGCCGAGCAGTACTTC.

The V gene is TRBV6-5, the J gene TRBJ2-1; maybe TRBD2 (6 bases). This CDR3 has 15 residues. Germline V gives CDR1 MNHEY, CDR2 SVGAGI. Trimming left V 5 bases short and J 7 bases short, with 18 bases between. The DNA of the CDR3 is TGTGCCAGCAGTCGTCGCGGGACCGGAGGAAATGAGCAGTTCTTC. This codes for CASSRRGTGGNEQFF.

This clonotype was seen more than once but under ten times. The chain employs TRBV6-4 and TRBJ1-2, with 7 nucleotides matching TRBD1. CDR3 length: 18 amino acids. Germline V gene data show CDR1 as MRHNA and CDR2 as SNTAGT. Trimming cost V 0 bases and J 4 bases; bases outside gene matches: 14. CDR3 sequence reads: CASSDSQYFLDRTYGYTF. In DNA form, the CDR3 reads TGTGCCAGCAGTGACTCTCAATATTTCCTGGACAGGACCTATGGCTACACCTTC.

In its sample, this clonotype was seen many times. The V call is TRBV13, the J call TRBJ1-1; tentatively, D is TRBD1 (5 bases). The germline gives CDR1 PRHDT, CDR2 FYEKMQ (reference sequence). The CDR3 is made up of 13 amino acids. Trimming left V 10 bases short and J 5 bases short, with 17 bases between. CDR3 sequence reads: CATKQQDQTEAFF. For the CDR3, the DNA is TGTGCCACCAAACAACAGGATCAGACTGAAGCTTTCTTT.

The rearrangement uses TRBV20-1 and TRBJ1-5; perhaps TRBD1 as D (5 bases). CDR3 size: 15 residues. CDR1 and CDR2 from the germline V gene are DFQATT and SNEGSKA (reference sequence). Trimming removed 7 bases at V and 0 bases at J, with 16 bases between. CDR3 sequence (DNA): TGCAGTGTCCCGGGACGGGCGTATAGCAATCAGCCCCAGCATTTT. Translating it yields CSVPGRAYSNQPQHF.

V usage is TRBV9 and J usage is TRBJ2-7; D gene uncertain. Between the trimmed V and J ends, which lost 0 bases and 1 base, there was a span of 8 bases. The CDR3 covers 14 residues. Looked up from germline, CDR1 is SGDLS and CDR2 is YYNGEE. In DNA, the CDR3 is TGTGCCAGCAGCGTAGAACCAACATCCTACGAGCAGTACTTC. Its protein is CASSVEPTSYEQYF.

The chain combines TRBV4-1 with TRBJ2-7, with 7 bases fitting TRBD1. The CDR3 totals 15 residues. V shed 5 bases and J 2 bases; nucleotides not matched to a gene: 9. CDR1 is MGHRA, CDR2 YSYEKL, per germline. CDR3 sequence reads: CASSSTPGQTYEQYF. The CDR3 DNA reads as TGCGCCAGCAGCTCCACGCCGGGACAGACCTACGAGCAGTACTTC.

The V and J genes are TRBV12-3 or TRBV12-4 and TRBJ2-7; the match to TRBD2 covers 10 bases. This CDR3 has 15 residues. V trimming: 6 bases; J trimming: 0 bases; junction bases outside the gene matches: 5. CDR3 DNA: TGTGCCAGCAGCGCTGGACTAGCGGTCTCCTACGAGCAGTACTTC. Translating it yields CASSAGLAVSYEQYF.

The table lists this clonotype with a few counts. V usage is TRBV4-2 and J usage is TRBJ1-1, with a tentative D call TRBD1 (6 bases). CDR1 is LGHNA and CDR2 is YNFKEQ in the germline V gene. The CDR3 is made up of 13 amino acids. With 0 bases removed from V and 4 bases from J, the gap between germline ends came to 6 bases. This CDR3 reads CASSQEGGTEAFF. In DNA, the CDR3 is TGTGCCAGCAGCCAAGAAGGGGGCACTGAAGCTTTCTTT.

This clonotype was seen many times. The chain recombines TRBV29-1 with TRBJ2-2; no reliable D call. Germline-derived CDR1 and CDR2 are SQVTM and ANQGSEA. V was pared by 1 base and J by 5 bases, with 5 bases between. The CDR3 is 12 residues long. Written as DNA, the CDR3 is TGCAGCGTTGAAGTCCTAACCGGGGAGCTGTTTTTT. It yields the protein CSVEVLTGELFF.

The rearrangement joins TRBV20-1 to TRBJ2-3; D is uncertain. Trimming removed 0 bases from V and 3 bases from J, with 7 bases in between. Germline V gene sequence: CDR1 DFQATT, CDR2 SNEGSKA (reference sequence). The CDR3 contains 13 residues. CDR3 amino acids: CSARDFWTDTQYF. CDR3 DNA: TGCAGTGCTAGAGATTTTTGGACAGATACGCAGTATTTT.

This clonotype showed up many times. The genes are TRBV5-1 and TRBJ2-1; D might be TRBD1 or TRBD2, each matching 7 bases. Trimming pared 0 bases from V and 14 bases from J, leaving 42 bases between. CDR3 size: 22 residues. Germline lookup yields CDR1 SGHRS and CDR2 YFSETQ. This CDR3 reads CASSLVGGAPIGAGTITMRKFF. The CDR3 DNA sequence: TGCGCCAGCAGCTTGGTAGGGGGCGCCCCTATCGGAGCGGGAACCATTACAATGAGGAAGTTCTTC. Variable domain in full (rest from reference TRBV5-1 and TRBJ2-1): KAGVTQTPRYLIKTRGQQVTLSCSPISGHRSVSWYQQTPGQGLQFLFEYFSETQRNKGNFPGRFSGRQFSNSRSEMNVSTLELGDSALYLCASSLVGGAPIGAGTITMRKFFGPGTRLTVL.

This clonotype was found a few times. CDR3 amino acids: CASSKHRDRVYTEAFF. CDR3 in DNA: TGTGCCAGCAGTAAACACCGGGACAGGGTGTACACTGAAGCTTTCTTT. This chain connects TRBV6-2 or TRBV6-3 to TRBJ1-1; 9 bases are shared with TRBD1. CDR3 length: 16 residues. The V gene end was trimmed by 5 bases and the J gene end by 3 bases; junction bases not matched to a gene: 10. The germline V gene encodes CDR1 MNHEY and CDR2 SVGEGT.